This entry describes one TCR beta chain. Its antigen is undetermined. The data were obtained in a study of T cell clonotyping in hematopoietic cell transplantation. Study at large: Pretransplant recipient samples were taken after cytoreduction. Overall study findings and caveats: At the given depth, recipient repertoires were over 97% de novo clonotypes. After transplant, recipient diversity fell while pathologically expanded clonotypes grew through day 180.

Time point in this sample: recipient sample about 28 days before transplant, after cytoreduction. The CDR3 sequence is 15 residues long. J lost 3 bases, V lost 3 bases, and 7 bases had no gene match. From germline, CDR1 is PRHDT and CDR2 FYEKMQ (reference sequence). Data came from immunoSEQ multiplex PCR; TCRdb stores just in-frame clones and leaves some out. The data hold about 20,000 clones, with 86% observed a single time. The sequencing here drew on peripheral blood mononuclear cells, taken before stem cell transplant. The V call is TRBV13, the J call TRBJ1-1; 7 bases are shared with TRBD1. The clonotype comes from a man in his fifties or sixties with acute myeloid leukemia. Some clones in this sample may be carry-over from other donors' samples. CDR3: CASSFTDRVYTEAFF. In DNA, the CDR3 is TGTGCCAGCAGCTTTACAGACAGGGTTTACACTGAAGCTTTCTTT.